This T cell receptor (beta chain) derives from a study of blood T cells in healthy people across ages. The CDR3 is 14 amino acids. A second PCR of roughly 7 to 11 cycles used a sample-barcoded 5' primer and a J-beta primer mix. TCRdb independently ran MiXCR on the 5' RACE reads; one entry per CDR3 protein. Among around 780,000 distinct CDR3 sequences listed, more than 25% were seen once. The study's findings and limits: It was held that diversity estimates obtained from one million T cells represented underestimates.

Extractions gave at least 5.5 micrograms of total RNA per sample. A few counts support this clonotype. Its antigen is unidentified. The same data also went into a second study, on T cells of mothers and their children. That study reports: A few healthy Caucasian mothers and their six children were the donors. In both related and unrelated pairs, TCR recombination output is shaped similarly by thymic selection.

The sample comprised blood. This sequence originates from a boy aged 5 to 17 in good health. V usage is TRBV1 and J usage is TRBJ1-4; the tabulated D call, TRBD1, remains unverified against the DNA. TRBV1 counts as a pseudogene. CDR3 sequence reads: CTSSRQGSGEKLFF. The CDR3, as DNA: TGCACCAGCAGCAGACAGGGATCGGGTGAAAAACTGTTTTTT.